This T cell receptor beta chain came from a study of cytomegalovirus exposure and HLA in healthy donors. Between the trimmed V and J ends, which lost 8 bases and 7 bases, there was a span of 23 bases. This CDR3 contains 15 residues. Germline loops: CDR1 LNHDA, CDR2 SQIVND (reference sequence). General study results and limits: Earlier analysis looked at TCR beta V segments, and most were productive about 90% or about 30% of the time. Other equally common chains were less clonally expanded than HLA-associated TCR beta chains, a later analysis showed. Reports described diagnosis of cytomegalovirus status by the classifier as highly specific and sensitive. In a later analysis, an Asian-associated ancestry cluster reportedly showed fewer N-insertions than the approximately 610-donor mean.

On this clone: Its antigen is unknown.

The PCR was carried out with 60 Vbeta primers and 13 Jbeta primers. Clones were read by immunoSEQ multiplex PCR, and TCRdb kept only the in-frame ones, dropping some. The table has more than 100,000 clones, about 80% seen once; the top ten hold around 9.5%. The chain uses TRBV19 and TRBJ1-2, with TRBD1 as a possible D gene (5 bases). The sequence came from a female donor in good health and CMV-seropositive. Sequenced input: PBMCs. The CDR3 reads CASQTGASGRSGYTF. The CDR3 coding sequence is TGTGCCAGTCAAACCGGGGCCAGCGGGCGGAGTGGCTACACCTTC.